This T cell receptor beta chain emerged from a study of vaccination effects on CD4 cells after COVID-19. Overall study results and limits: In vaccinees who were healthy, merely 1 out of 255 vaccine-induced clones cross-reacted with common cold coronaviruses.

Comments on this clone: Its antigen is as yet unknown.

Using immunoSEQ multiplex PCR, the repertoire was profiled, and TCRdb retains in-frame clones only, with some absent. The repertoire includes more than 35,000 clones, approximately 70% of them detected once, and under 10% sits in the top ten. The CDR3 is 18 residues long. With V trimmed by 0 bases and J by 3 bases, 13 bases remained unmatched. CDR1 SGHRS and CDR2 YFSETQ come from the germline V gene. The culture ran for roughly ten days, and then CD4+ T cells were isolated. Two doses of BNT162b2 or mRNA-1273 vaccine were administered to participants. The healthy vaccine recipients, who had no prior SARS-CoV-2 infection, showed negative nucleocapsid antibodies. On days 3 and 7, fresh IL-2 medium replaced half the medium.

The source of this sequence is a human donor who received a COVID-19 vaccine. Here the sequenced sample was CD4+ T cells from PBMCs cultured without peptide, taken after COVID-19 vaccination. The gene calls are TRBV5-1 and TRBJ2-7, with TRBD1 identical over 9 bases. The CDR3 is CASSLESLKTGGNYEQYF. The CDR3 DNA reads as TGCGCCAGCAGCTTGGAATCTCTAAAGACAGGGGGTAACTACGAGCAGTACTTC.